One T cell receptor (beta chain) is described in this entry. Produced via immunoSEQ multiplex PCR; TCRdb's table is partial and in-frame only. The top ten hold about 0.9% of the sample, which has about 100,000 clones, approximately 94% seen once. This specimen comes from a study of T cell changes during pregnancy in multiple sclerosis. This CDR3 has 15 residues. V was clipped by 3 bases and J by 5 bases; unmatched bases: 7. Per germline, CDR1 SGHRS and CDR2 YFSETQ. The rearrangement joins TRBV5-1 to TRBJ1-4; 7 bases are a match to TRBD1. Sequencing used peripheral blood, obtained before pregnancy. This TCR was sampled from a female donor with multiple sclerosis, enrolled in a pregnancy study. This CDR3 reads CASSSGQALNEKLFF. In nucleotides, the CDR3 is TGCGCCAGCAGCTCCGGACAGGCCTTAAATGAAAAACTGTTTTTT.